One sample yielded the 32 T cell receptor beta chains listed below, sequenced in a study of shared clonotypes between healthy human individuals. Libraries were prepared by immunoSEQ multiplex PCR; TCRdb keeps only in-frame clonotypes and omits some of them. In the table there are about 2.4 million clones, 80% to 95% of which are singletons. The sample comprised naive CD4+ T cells from PBMCs. Subset described: CD45RA+ positively selected. The receptors originated from a man between 18 and 35 years old in good health. Some clones in this sample may be carry-over from other donors' samples.

The chain uses TRBV5-8 and TRBJ2-3, with D maybe TRBD1 (6 bases). Trimming took off 4 bases at V and 5 bases at J, with 17 bases between the two ends. Germline V lookup: CDR1 SGHTS, CDR2 YDEGEE. The CDR3 runs to 15 residues. The DNA of the CDR3 is TGTGCCAGCAGCCGACAGGTTGGTCAACAAGATACGCAGTATTTT. Amino acid sequence: CASSRQVGQQDTQYF.

The chain recombines TRBV5-4 with TRBJ2-7; D is perhaps TRBD2 (5 bases). Trimming stripped 2 bases from V and 7 bases from J, with 16 bases between. Germline V gene lookup returns CDR1 SGHNT and CDR2 YYREEE (reference sequence). The CDR3 has 14 amino acids. The DNA for the CDR3 is TGTGCCAGCAGCTTAAGTCTAGCCGATGGGGAGCAGTACTTC. Translating it yields CASSLSLADGEQYF.

The J gene is TRBJ2-7, the V gene TRBV2; TRBD2 might be the D (6 bases). V was clipped by 4 bases and J by 5 bases, with 12 bases between them. The CDR3 spans 13 residues. Looked up from germline, CDR1 is SNHLY and CDR2 is FYNNEI. CDR3 region: CASSVGGTHEQYF. The CDR3 region has the DNA TGTGCCAGCAGTGTTGGGGGGACCCACGAGCAGTACTTC. Using reference TRBV2 and TRBJ2-7 for the parts outside the CDR3, the full variable domain is EPEVTQTPSHQVTQMGQEVILRCVPISNHLYFYWYRQILGQKVEFLVSFYNNEISEKSEIFDDQFSVERPDGSNFTLKIRSTKLEDSAMYFCASSVGGTHEQYFGPGTRLTVT.

The chain carries TRBV28 and TRBJ2-7; 9 bases map to TRBD2. The V gene's germline CDR1 is MDHEN and CDR2 SYDVKM. J gave up 6 bases and V 3 bases, and 6 bases lay outside the gene matches. This CDR3 has 14 amino acids. CDR3 sequence (DNA): TGTGCCAGCAGTTTGGTCGGCGGGAGGGCCGAGCAGTACTTC. Translated, it gives CASSLVGGRAEQYF. The full variable domain, in which reference TRBV28 and TRBJ2-7 provide the parts outside the CDR3, is DVKVTQSSRYLVKRTGEKVFLECVQDMDHENMFWYRQDPGLGLRLIYFSYDVKMKEKGDIPEGYSVSREKKERFSLILESASTNQTSMYLCASSLVGGRAEQYFGPGTRLTVT.

This rearrangement joins TRBV5-6 to TRBJ2-2, with TRBD1 matching over 10 bases. Germline-derived CDR1 and CDR2 are SGHDT and YYEEEE. J was trimmed by 5 bases and V by 2 bases; bases with no gene match: 6. The CDR3 sequence is 16 residues long. CDR3 nucleotides: TGTGCCAGCAGCTTTCCAGACAGGGGGCGAACCGGGGAGCTGTTTTTT. Translation: CASSFPDRGRTGELFF. Variable domain in full (rest from reference TRBV5-6 and TRBJ2-2): DAGVTQSPTHLIKTRGQQVTLRCSPKSGHDTVSWYQQALGQGPQFIFQYYEEEERQRGNFPDRFSGHQFPNYSSELNVNALLLGDSALYLCASSFPDRGRTGELFFGEGSRLTVL.

The chain carries TRBV4-2 and TRBJ2-2; TRBD2 aligns across 10 bases. V lost 5 bases and J lost 6; bases outside the gene matches: 9. Germline V gene lookup returns CDR1 LGHNA and CDR2 YNFKEQ. The CDR3 has 16 residues. Here the CDR3 DNA reads TGTGCCAGCAGCGAATTCGGGACTAGCGTGGCCGGGGAGCTGTTTTTT. Encoded protein: CASSEFGTSVAGELFF.

This chain uses TRBV21-1 with TRBJ2-7. TRBV21-1 is given as a pseudogene. The CDR3 has 13 amino acids. The CDR3 protein is CASSKGGKGEQYF. CDR3 DNA: TGTGCCAGCAGCAAAGGGGGGAAAGGCGAGCAGTACTTC.

V is TRBV30 and J is TRBJ1-6, with TRBD1 matching over 8 bases. V gave up 1 base and J gave up 7 bases; unmatched junction bases: 3. Germline assignment: CDR1 GTSNPN and CDR2 SVGIG (reference sequence). The CDR3 loop spans 14 amino acids. This chain's CDR3 is CAWSGDRRNSPLHF. The CDR3 DNA follows: TGTGCCTGGAGTGGGGACAGGAGGAATTCACCCCTCCACTTT.

The chain is built from TRBV18 and TRBJ2-7; TRBD2 aligns across 9 bases. This CDR3 has 17 residues. With 0 bases clipped from V and 6 bases from J, the junction kept 12 bases outside the gene matches. Looked up from germline, CDR1 is KGHSH and CDR2 is LQKENI. CDR3 in DNA: TGTGCCAGCTCACCACCCGGAGGAGTAGCGGGAGCAGTCGAGCAGTACTTC. It specifies CASSPPGGVAGAVEQYF.

The V call is TRBV5-6, the J call TRBJ2-1; 8 bases match TRBD2. CDR1 is SGHDT and CDR2 is YYEEEE in the germline V gene. The CDR3 consists of 16 residues. With V trimmed by 2 bases and J by 2 bases, 6 bases remained unmatched. CDR3 nucleotides: TGTGCCAGCAGCTTATCGCTCGGGAGGGCCTACAATGAGCAGTTCTTC. It translates to CASSLSLGRAYNEQFF.

J is TRBJ2-2 and V is TRBV18; D is undetermined. Germline V gene data show CDR1 as KGHSH and CDR2 as LQKENI. The ends were cut back, 2 bases at V and 7 bases at J, with 8 bases in the middle. This CDR3 is built from 13 residues. DNA of the CDR3: TGTGCCAGCTCACCAGACGTTCACGGGGAGCTGTTTTTT. This encodes CASSPDVHGELFF.

The chain couples TRBV9 to TRBJ2-3, with D perhaps given as TRBD1 or TRBD2 (6 bases each). Germline CDR1 reads SGDLS; CDR2 reads YYNGEE. The CDR3 contains 20 residues. The ends were cut back, 4 bases at V and 0 bases at J, with 27 bases in the middle. In DNA form, the CDR3 reads TGTGCCAGCAGCCCCCAACCGTGGGGGCAGTCGGCGGGGAGCACAGATACGCAGTATTTT. It is translated as CASSPQPWGQSAGSTDTQYF.

About this clone: Distinct nucleotide sequences in the sample also encode this CDR3. The chain uses TRBV29-1 and TRBJ2-7; 7 bases map to TRBD2. The CDR3 is 14 amino acids. The germline V gene has CDR1 SQVTM and CDR2 ANQGSEA. V shed 4 bases and J 3 bases; nucleotides not matched to a gene: 9. CDR3 protein: CSVAGRGGSYEQYF. CDR3 in DNA: TGCAGCGTTGCGGGGCGTGGCGGGAGCTACGAGCAGTACTTC.

The gene calls are TRBV6-6 and TRBJ2-7; TRBD2 agrees at 7 bases. The CDR3 contains 14 residues. V lost 2 bases, J lost 3 bases, and 4 bases stayed unmatched. Germline CDR1 is MNHNY and CDR2 is SVGAGI (reference sequence). CDR3 in DNA: TGTGCCAGCAGTTACGGACTAGGAATCTACGAGCAGTACTTC. It encodes CASSYGLGIYEQYF.

This sequence joins TRBV19 and TRBJ2-6, with D perhaps matching TRBD1 (6 bases). Trimming pared 5 bases from V and 2 bases from J, leaving 10 bases between. CDR1 LNHDA and CDR2 SQIVND come from the germline V gene (reference sequence). This CDR3 has 15 amino acids. CDR3 amino acids: CASSLQGTGANVLTF. CDR3 nucleotides: TGTGCCAGTAGTCTACAGGGTACTGGGGCCAACGTCCTGACTTTC.

CDR3 sequence: CASSLRPGAGETQYF. CDR3 nucleotides: TGTGCCAGCAGCTTGCGGCCGGGAGCTGGAGAGACCCAGTACTTC. The V and J genes are TRBV5-5 and TRBJ2-5; possibly TRBD2 for D (6 bases). The germline gives CDR1 SGHKS, CDR2 YYEKEE (reference sequence). Trimming removed 1 base from V and 4 bases from J, with 14 bases in between. The CDR3 is made up of 15 amino acids. The full variable domain, completed using reference TRBV5-5 and TRBJ2-5, is DAGVTQSPTHLIKTRGQQVTLRCSPISGHKSVSWYQQVLGQGPQFIFQYYEKEERGRGNFPDRFSARQFPNYSSELNVNALLLGDSALYLCASSLRPGAGETQYFGPGTRLLVL.

This rearrangement joins TRBV6-6 to TRBJ2-1; TRBD1 aligns across 11 bases. V was pared by 2 bases and J by 8 bases, with 5 bases of the junction left unmatched. Germline V gene sequence: CDR1 MNHNY, CDR2 SVGAGI (reference sequence). This CDR3 comprises 15 residues. The CDR3 loop reads CASSYPDRGRDEQFF. CDR3 nucleotides: TGTGCCAGCAGTTACCCGGACAGGGGGCGGGATGAGCAGTTCTTC.

Details on this clone: The same CDR3 is also encoded by other DNA sequences in this sample. The V gene is TRBV11-2, the J gene TRBJ2-7, with 9 bases aligning to TRBD1. The CDR3 has 14 amino acids. Per the germline V gene, CDR1 is SGHAT and CDR2 is FQNNGV. J was trimmed by 2 bases and V by 5 bases; bases with no gene match: 4. The CDR3 nucleotides read TGTGCCAGCAGCCCCCGGACAGGGGCCTACGAGCAGTACTTC. This codes for CASSPRTGAYEQYF.

V and J are TRBV6-5 and TRBJ2-3; D may be TRBD2 (6 bases). This CDR3 has 15 amino acids. Germline V gene data show CDR1 as MNHEY and CDR2 as SVGAGI. V was cut by 0 bases and J by 4 bases, with 11 bases left in between. Here the CDR3 DNA reads TGTGCCAGCAGTTACTCGGGGGGAGGTCCAGATACGCAGTATTTT. Its protein product is CASSYSGGGPDTQYF.

This chain connects TRBV9 to TRBJ2-1, with D maybe TRBD2 (6 bases). CDR3 length equals 15 residues. The V end lost 0 bases, the J end lost 6 bases, and 13 bases lay between the germline ends. Germline CDR1 and CDR2: SGDLS and YYNGEE. CDR3 amino acids: CASSVALGGINEQFF. The DNA for the CDR3 is TGTGCCAGCAGCGTAGCTCTTGGCGGGATCAATGAGCAGTTCTTC.

A single count supports this clone. The V and J genes are TRBV18 and TRBJ2-1; 9 positions agree with TRBD2. Germline values: CDR1 KGHSH, CDR2 LQKENI. CDR3 size: 17 residues. V shed 2 bases, J shed 4 bases, and the junction held 9 bases outside the gene matches. The CDR3 coding sequence is TGTGCCAGCTCACCATTTGGGGGAGCGGGAGGTTACAATGAGCAGTTCTTC. As protein: CASSPFGGAGGYNEQFF.

This sequence joins TRBV19 and TRBJ1-5; maybe TRBD1 (5 bases). CDR1 LNHDA and CDR2 SQIVND come from the germline V gene (reference sequence). V was pared by 3 bases and J by 4 bases, with 10 bases between. The CDR3 is 14 residues long. The chain's CDR3 is CASSIEGPNQPQHF. CDR3 nucleotides: TGTGCCAGTAGTATCGAGGGGCCGAATCAGCCCCAGCATTTT. Full variable domain (outside the CDR3, taken from reference TRBV19 and TRBJ1-5): DGGITQSPKYLFRKEGQNVTLSCEQNLNHDAMYWYRQDPGQGLRLIYYSQIVNDFQKGDIAEGYSVSREKKESFPLTVTSAQKNPTAFYLCASSIEGPNQPQHFGDGTRLSIL.

The chain has TRBV7-2 and TRBJ2-1, with a possible D match to TRBD1 (6 bases). Trimming removed 7 bases from V and 9 bases from J, with 16 bases in between. Germline CDR1 SGHTA, CDR2 FQGNSA. CDR3 size: 13 residues. CDR3 region: CASNFKRGGEQFF. CDR3 coding DNA: TGTGCCAGCAACTTCAAACGAGGGGGTGAGCAGTTCTTC.

J is TRBJ2-2 and V is TRBV25-1; D might be TRBD2 (5 bases). The CDR3 is 15 amino acids. CDR1 MGHDK and CDR2 SYGVNS come from the germline V gene. With 3 bases removed from V and 4 bases from J, the gap between germline ends came to 12 bases. The DNA for the CDR3 is TGTGCCAGCAGTGATCCCTCTAGCCCCACCGGGGAGCTGTTTTTT. The encoded protein is CASSDPSSPTGELFF.

This chain links TRBV28 with TRBJ2-2; 13 bases fit TRBD2. This CDR3 is 16 amino acids long. Germline V lookup: CDR1 MDHEN, CDR2 SYDVKM. J gave up 4 bases and V 8 bases, and 7 bases lay outside the gene matches. In DNA, the CDR3 is TGTGCCAGCCAGACTAGCGGGAGGTCGCGCACCGGGGAGCTGTTTTTT. It specifies CASQTSGRSRTGELFF.

The chain carries TRBV7-2 and TRBJ2-5, with D perhaps matching TRBD2 (5 bases). Germline V gene sequence: CDR1 SGHTA, CDR2 FQGNSA. The CDR3 loop spans 12 amino acids. Trimming took 4 bases from V and 11 from J, leaving 14 bases between them. CDR3 sequence (DNA): TGTGCCAGCAGCTCCTTTAACGGGGAGCAGTACTTC. This encodes CASSSFNGEQYF.

The chain is built from TRBV28 and TRBJ2-7, with D uncertain. Germline CDR1 is MDHEN and CDR2 is SYDVKM. V was cut by 3 bases and J by 0 bases, with 12 bases left in between. The CDR3 totals 15 residues. CDR3 nucleotide sequence: TGTGCCAGCAGTTTTACACGCGCTCTCTCCTACGAGCAGTACTTC. Translation: CASSFTRALSYEQYF.

CDR3 protein: CASSVRDRADEQFF. DNA of the CDR3: TGTGCCAGCAGCGTTCGGGACAGGGCCGATGAGCAGTTCTTC. V is TRBV9 and J is TRBJ2-1; 9 positions match TRBD1. Germline V gene lookup returns CDR1 SGDLS and CDR2 YYNGEE. The CDR3 sequence is 14 residues long. V gave up 2 bases and J gave up 8 bases; unmatched junction bases: 5.

The chain's CDR3 is CASSPGTGGDGYTF. The CDR3 coding sequence is TGTGCCAGCAGCCCAGGGACAGGGGGGGATGGCTACACCTTC. The rearrangement joins TRBV5-5 to TRBJ1-2; 11 nucleotides match TRBD1. The CDR3 spans 14 residues. Germline CDR1 and CDR2: SGHKS and YYEKEE (reference sequence). V lost 4 bases to trimming and J lost 6 bases; unmatched junction nucleotides: 5.

This chain connects TRBV4-1 to TRBJ1-2; tentatively, D is TRBD1 (5 bases). Germline CDR1 reads MGHRA; CDR2 reads YSYEKL. The CDR3 consists of 16 residues. Trimming pared 1 base from V and 4 bases from J, leaving 16 bases between. CDR3 loop: CASSQVGQGVRYGYTF. DNA of the CDR3: TGCGCCAGCAGCCAAGTTGGTCAGGGAGTACGCTATGGCTACACCTTC.

The CDR3 DNA reads TGTGCCAGCAGCCCGGGACAGGGGAACTACGAGCAGTACTTC. Protein sequence: CASSPGQGNYEQYF. The rearrangement uses TRBV9 and TRBJ2-7, with TRBD1 matching over 10 bases. V lost 4 bases to trimming and J lost 3 bases; unmatched junction nucleotides: 4. This CDR3 contains 14 residues. Germline-derived CDR1 and CDR2 are SGDLS and YYNGEE.

In regard to this clone: The sample holds other DNA sequences that translate to the same CDR3. The chain carries TRBV18 and TRBJ2-5; 12 bases agree with TRBD1. Trimming at V came to 2 bases and at J to 4 bases, leaving 2 bases not matched to a gene. This CDR3 spans 15 amino acids. Looked up from germline, CDR1 is KGHSH and CDR2 is LQKENI. The CDR3 here is CASSPGTGGRETQYF. Here the CDR3 DNA reads TGTGCCAGCTCACCAGGGACAGGGGGCAGAGAGACCCAGTACTTC.